The subject of this entry is one T cell receptor beta chain. Its antigen is not known. Other nucleotide sequences in the sample specify the same CDR3. The sample originates from a study of shared clonotypes between healthy human individuals. Overall study results and limits: Naive subsets usually exceeded memory subsets in estimated richness. Clonotypes that were shared across four donors made up approximately 5% of naive CD4 clonotypes.

Germline V gene data show CDR1 as KGHSH and CDR2 as LQKENI. The V end was cut by 3 bases, the J end by 2 bases, with 7 bases between. There are 14 residues in the CDR3. In the CD4+ fraction, cells were divided into CD45RA+ naive and CD45RA-negative memory subsets. Libraries were prepared by immunoSEQ multiplex PCR; TCRdb keeps only in-frame clonotypes and omits some of them. The sample lists about 2.3 million clones; under 95% were seen once. The TCR sequence derives from a young man in good health. Some clones in this sample may be carry-over from other donors' samples. J is TRBJ1-4 and V is TRBV18; D gene ambiguous. What was sequenced was naive CD4+ T cells from PBMCs. The sample's subset: CD45RA+ positively selected. CDR3 residues: CASSPPGTNEKLFF. CDR3 DNA: TGTGCCAGCTCACCCCCCGGGACTAATGAAAAACTGTTTTTT.